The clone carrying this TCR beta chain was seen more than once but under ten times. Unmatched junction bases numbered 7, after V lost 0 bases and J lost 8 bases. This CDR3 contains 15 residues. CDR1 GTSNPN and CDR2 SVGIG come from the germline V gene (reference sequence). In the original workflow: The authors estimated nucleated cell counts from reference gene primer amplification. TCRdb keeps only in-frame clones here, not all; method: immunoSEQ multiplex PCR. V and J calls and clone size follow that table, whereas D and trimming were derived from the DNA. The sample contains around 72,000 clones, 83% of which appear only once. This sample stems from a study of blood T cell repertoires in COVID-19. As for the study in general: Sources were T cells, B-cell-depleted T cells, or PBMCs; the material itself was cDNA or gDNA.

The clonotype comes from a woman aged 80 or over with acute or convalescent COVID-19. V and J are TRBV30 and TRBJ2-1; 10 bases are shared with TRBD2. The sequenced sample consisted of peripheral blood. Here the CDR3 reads CAWSVRAGGPYEQFF. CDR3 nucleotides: TGTGCCTGGAGTGTTCGAGCGGGGGGGCCCTATGAGCAGTTCTTC.